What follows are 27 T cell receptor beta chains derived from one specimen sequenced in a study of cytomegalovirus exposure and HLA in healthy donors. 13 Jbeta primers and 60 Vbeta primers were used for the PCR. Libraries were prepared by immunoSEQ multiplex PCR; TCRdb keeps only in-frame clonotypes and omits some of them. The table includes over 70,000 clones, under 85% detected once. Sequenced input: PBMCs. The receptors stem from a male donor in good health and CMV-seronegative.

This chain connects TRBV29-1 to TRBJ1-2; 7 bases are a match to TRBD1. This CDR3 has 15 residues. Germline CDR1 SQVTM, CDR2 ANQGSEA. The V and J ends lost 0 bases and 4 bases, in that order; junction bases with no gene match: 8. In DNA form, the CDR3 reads TGCAGCGTTGAAGAACCCCCGGGACAGCCCTATGGCTACACCTTC. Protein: CSVEEPPGQPYGYTF.

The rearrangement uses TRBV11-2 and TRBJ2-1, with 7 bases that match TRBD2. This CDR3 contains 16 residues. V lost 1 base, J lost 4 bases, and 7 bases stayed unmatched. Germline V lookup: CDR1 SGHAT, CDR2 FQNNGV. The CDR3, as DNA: TGTGCCAGCAGCTTAGGCGGGGGACGGGTATACAATGAGCAGTTCTTC. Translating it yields CASSLGGGRVYNEQFF.

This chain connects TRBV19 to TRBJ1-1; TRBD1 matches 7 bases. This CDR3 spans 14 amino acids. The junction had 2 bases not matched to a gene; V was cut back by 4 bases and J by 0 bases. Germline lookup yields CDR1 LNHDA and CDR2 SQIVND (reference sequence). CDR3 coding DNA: TGTGCCAGTAGTACGACAGGGATGAACACTGAAGCTTTCTTT. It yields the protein CASSTTGMNTEAFF.

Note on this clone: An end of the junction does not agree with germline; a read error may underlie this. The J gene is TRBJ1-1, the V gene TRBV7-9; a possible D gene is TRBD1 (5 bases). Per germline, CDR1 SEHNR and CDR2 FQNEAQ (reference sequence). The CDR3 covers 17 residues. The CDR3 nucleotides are TGTTCCAGCAGCTTCCCCGGGCTTGGGGGGAGCAACACTGAAGCTTTCTTT. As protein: CSSSFPGLGGSNTEAFF. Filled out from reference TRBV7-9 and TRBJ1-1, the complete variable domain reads DTGVSQNPRHKITKRGQNVTFRCDPISEHNRLYWYRQTLGQGPEFLTYFQNEAQLEKSRLLSDRFSAERPKGSFSTLEIQRTEQGDSAMYLCSSSFPGLGGSNTEAFFGQGTRLTVV.

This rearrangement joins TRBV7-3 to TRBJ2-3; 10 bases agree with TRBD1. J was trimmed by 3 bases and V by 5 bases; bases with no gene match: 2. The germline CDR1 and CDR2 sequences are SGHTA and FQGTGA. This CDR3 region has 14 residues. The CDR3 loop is CASSRTGGTDTQYF. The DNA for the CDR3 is TGTGCCAGCAGCCGGACAGGGGGGACAGATACGCAGTATTTT. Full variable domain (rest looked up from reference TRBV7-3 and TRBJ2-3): GAGVSQTPSNKVTEKGKYVELRCDPISGHTALYWYRQSLGQGPEFLIYFQGTGAADDSGLPNDRFFAVRPEGSVSTLKIQRTERGDSAVYLCASSRTGGTDTQYFGPGTRLTVL.

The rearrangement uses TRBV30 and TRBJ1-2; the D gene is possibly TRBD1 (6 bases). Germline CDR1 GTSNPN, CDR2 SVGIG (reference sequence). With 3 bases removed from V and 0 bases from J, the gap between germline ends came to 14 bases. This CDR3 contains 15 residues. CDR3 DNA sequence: TGTGCCTGGAGCGGTGACAGGCAAGCTAACTATGGCTACACCTTC. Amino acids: CAWSGDRQANYGYTF.

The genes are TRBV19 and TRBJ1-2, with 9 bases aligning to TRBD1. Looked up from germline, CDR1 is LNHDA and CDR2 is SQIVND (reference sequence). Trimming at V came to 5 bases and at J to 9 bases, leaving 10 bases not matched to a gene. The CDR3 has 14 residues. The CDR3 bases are TGTGCCAGTAGTTCGATGCGGACAGGGGATCGCTACACCTTC. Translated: CASSSMRTGDRYTF. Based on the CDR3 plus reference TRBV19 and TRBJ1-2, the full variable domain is DGGITQSPKYLFRKEGQNVTLSCEQNLNHDAMYWYRQDPGQGLRLIYYSQIVNDFQKGDIAEGYSVSREKKESFPLTVTSAQKNPTAFYLCASSSMRTGDRYTFGSGTRLTVV.

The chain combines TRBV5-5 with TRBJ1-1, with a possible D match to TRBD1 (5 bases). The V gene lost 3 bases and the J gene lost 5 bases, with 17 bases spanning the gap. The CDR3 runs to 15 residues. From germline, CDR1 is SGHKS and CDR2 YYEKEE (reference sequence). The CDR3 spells CASSSSSGATTEAFF. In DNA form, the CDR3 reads TGTGCCAGCAGCTCGAGTTCTGGGGCCACGACTGAAGCTTTCTTT.

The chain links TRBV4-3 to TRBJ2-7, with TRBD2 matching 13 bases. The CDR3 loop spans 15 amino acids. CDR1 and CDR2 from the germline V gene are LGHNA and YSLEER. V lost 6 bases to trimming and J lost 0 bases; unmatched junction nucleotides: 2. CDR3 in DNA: TGCGCCAGCAGACGACTAGCGGGAGGCTCCTACGAGCAGTACTTC. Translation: CASRRLAGGSYEQYF.

The CDR3 is CASSEAQAGDEKLFF. DNA of the CDR3: TGTGCCAGCAGTGAAGCGCAGGCGGGGGATGAAAAACTGTTTTTT. V usage is TRBV2 and J usage is TRBJ1-4; tentatively, D is TRBD1 (5 bases). Germline CDR1 reads SNHLY; CDR2 reads FYNNEI. The CDR3 spans 15 residues. The V gene lost 0 bases and the J gene lost 6 bases, with 11 bases spanning the gap.

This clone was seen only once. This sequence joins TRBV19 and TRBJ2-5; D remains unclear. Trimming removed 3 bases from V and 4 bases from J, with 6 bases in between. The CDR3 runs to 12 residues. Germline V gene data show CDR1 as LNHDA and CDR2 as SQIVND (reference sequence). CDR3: CASSIGRETQYF. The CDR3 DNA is TGTGCCAGTAGTATTGGGCGAGAGACCCAGTACTTC.

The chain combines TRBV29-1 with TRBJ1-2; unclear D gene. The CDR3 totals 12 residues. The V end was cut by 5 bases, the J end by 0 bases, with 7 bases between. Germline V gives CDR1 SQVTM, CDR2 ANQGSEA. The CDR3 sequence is CSVSTANYGYTF. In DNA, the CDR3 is TGCAGCGTTTCCACAGCTAACTATGGCTACACCTTC. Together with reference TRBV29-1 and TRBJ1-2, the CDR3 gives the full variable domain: SAVISQKPSRDICQRGTSLTIQCQVDSQVTMMFWYRQQPGQSLTLIATANQGSEATYESGFVIDKFPISRPNLTFSTLTVSNMSPEDSSIYLCSVSTANYGYTFGSGTRLTVV.

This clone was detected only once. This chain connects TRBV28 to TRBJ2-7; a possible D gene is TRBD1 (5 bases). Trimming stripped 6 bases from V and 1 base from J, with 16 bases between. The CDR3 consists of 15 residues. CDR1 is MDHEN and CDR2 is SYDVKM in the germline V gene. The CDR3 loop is CASRTLGQRSYEQYF. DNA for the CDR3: TGTGCCAGCAGAACTTTGGGGCAACGATCCTACGAGCAGTACTTC.

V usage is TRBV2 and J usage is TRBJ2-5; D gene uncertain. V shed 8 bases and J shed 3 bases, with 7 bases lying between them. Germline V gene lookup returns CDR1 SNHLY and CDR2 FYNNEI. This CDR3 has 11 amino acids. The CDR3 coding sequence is TGTGCCAGCGAGGTCGAAGAGACCCAGTACTTC. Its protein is CASEVEETQYF.

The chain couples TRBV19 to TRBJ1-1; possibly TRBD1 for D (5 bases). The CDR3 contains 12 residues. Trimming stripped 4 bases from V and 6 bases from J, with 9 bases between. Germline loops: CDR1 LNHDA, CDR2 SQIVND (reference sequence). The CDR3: CASSTGSSEAFF. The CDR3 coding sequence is TGTGCCAGTAGTACAGGGTCCTCTGAAGCTTTCTTT.

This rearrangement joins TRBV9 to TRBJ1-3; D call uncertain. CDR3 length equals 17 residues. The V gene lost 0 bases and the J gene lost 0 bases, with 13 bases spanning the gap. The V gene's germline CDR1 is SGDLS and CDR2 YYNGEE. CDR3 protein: CASSVDSSISSGNTIYF. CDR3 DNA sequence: TGTGCCAGCAGCGTAGACAGCAGCATCAGCTCTGGAAACACCATATATTTT.

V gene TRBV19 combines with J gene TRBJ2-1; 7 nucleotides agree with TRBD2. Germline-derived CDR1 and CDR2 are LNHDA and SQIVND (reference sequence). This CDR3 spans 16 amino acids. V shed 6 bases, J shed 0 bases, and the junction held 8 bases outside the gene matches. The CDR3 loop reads CASSRRGGSSYNEQFF. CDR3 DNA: TGTGCCAGTAGCCGAAGGGGCGGGAGCTCCTACAATGAGCAGTTCTTC.

The CDR3 here is CASNLRGTGELFF. Here the CDR3 DNA reads TGTGCCAGCAACCTTCGGGGCACCGGGGAGCTGTTTTTT. J is TRBJ2-2 and V is TRBV5-4, with a possible D match to TRBD2 (5 bases). Trimming removed 6 bases from V and 4 bases from J, with 10 bases in between. The CDR3 consists of 13 residues. Germline V gene sequence: CDR1 SGHNT, CDR2 YYREEE (reference sequence).

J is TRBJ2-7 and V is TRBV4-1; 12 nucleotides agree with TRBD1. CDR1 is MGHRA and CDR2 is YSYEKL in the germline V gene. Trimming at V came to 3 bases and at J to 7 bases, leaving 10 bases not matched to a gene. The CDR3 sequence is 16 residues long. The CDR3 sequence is CASSQSPGQGAREQYF. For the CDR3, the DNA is TGCGCCAGCAGCCAGTCACCGGGACAGGGGGCTAGGGAGCAGTACTTC.

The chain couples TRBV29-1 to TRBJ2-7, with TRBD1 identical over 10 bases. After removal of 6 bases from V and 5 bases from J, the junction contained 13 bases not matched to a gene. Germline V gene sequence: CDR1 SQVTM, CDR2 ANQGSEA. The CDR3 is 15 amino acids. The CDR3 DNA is TGCAGCGTCGCTCCGGGGGGACAGGGGACCCACGAGCAGTACTTC. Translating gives CSVAPGGQGTHEQYF.

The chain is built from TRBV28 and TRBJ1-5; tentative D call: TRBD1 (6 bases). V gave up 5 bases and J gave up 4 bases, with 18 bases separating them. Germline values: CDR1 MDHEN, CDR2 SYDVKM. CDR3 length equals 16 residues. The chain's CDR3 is CASSPDWGQFNQPQHF. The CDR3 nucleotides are TGTGCCAGCAGTCCCGATTGGGGGCAGTTTAATCAGCCCCAGCATTTT.

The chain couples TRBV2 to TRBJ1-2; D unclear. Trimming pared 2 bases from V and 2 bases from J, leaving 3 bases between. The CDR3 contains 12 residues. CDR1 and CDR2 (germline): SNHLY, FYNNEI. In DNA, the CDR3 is TGTGCCAGCAGTGAACAGAACTATGGCTACACCTTC. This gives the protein CASSEQNYGYTF.

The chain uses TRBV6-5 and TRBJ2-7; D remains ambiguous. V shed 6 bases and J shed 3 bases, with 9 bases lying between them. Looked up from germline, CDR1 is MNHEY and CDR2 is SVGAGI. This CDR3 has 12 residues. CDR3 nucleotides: TGTGCCAGCAGCCCCCGGTTCTACGAGCAGTACTTC. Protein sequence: CASSPRFYEQYF.

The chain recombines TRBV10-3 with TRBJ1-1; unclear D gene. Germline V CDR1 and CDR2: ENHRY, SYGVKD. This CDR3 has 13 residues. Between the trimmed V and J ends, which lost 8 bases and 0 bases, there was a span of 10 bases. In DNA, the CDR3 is TGTGCCATCCGCGGACTGATGAACACTGAAGCTTTCTTT. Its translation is CAIRGLMNTEAFF.

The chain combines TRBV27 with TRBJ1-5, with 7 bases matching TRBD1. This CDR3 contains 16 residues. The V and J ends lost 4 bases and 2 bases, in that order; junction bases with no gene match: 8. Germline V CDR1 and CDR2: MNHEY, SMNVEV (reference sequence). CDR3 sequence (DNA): TGTGCCAGCAGTTCTTACAGGGGAAAGGGCAATCAGCCCCAGCATTTT. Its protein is CASSSYRGKGNQPQHF.

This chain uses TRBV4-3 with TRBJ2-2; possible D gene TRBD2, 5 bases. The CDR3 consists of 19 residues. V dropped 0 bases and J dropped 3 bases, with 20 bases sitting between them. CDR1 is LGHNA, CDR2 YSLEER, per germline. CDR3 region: CASSQEDQAHGMDTGELFF. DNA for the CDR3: TGCGCCAGCAGCCAAGAGGACCAGGCCCACGGGATGGACACCGGGGAGCTGTTTTTT.

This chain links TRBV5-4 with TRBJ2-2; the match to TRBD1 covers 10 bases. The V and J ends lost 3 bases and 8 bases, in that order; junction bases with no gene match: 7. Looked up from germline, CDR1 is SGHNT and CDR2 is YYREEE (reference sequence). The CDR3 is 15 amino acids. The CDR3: CASSSRQGAGGELFF. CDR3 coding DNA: TGTGCCAGCAGCTCCCGACAGGGGGCGGGTGGGGAGCTGTTTTTT.